This entry lists 28 T cell receptor beta chains sequenced from one sample in a study of shared clonotypes between healthy human individuals (dated by TCRdb to about 2020). To prepare the library, the immunoSEQ multiplex PCR assay was applied. TCRdb holds this immuneACCESS table with in-frame rearrangements only. Some clones are missing; in checked studies, unresolved V genes explain under half, and the rest has no known cause. The sample includes about 660,000 clones, with over 65% observed a single time. The ten largest clonotypes hold 1.5% to 2% of the sample. The sequencing sample was made of memory CD4+ T cells sorted from blood. Per the publication, the cell subset or site label means: CD45RA-negative fraction. The receptors here all came from a woman aged 25 to 39 in good health.

The rearrangement links TRBV18 to TRBJ2-5; D gene uncertain. CDR1 and CDR2 from the germline V gene are KGHSH and LQKENI. The CDR3 is 14 residues long. V dropped 0 bases and J dropped 1 base, with 6 bases sitting between them. The CDR3 coding sequence is TGTGCCAGCTCACCACCGAGGCCCCAAGAGACCCAGTACTTC. This encodes CASSPPRPQETQYF.

V and J are TRBV28 and TRBJ2-4; 10 nucleotides align to TRBD1. Unmatched junction bases numbered 19, after V lost 2 bases and J lost 3 bases. This CDR3 comprises 21 residues. Germline loops: CDR1 MDHEN, CDR2 SYDVKM. The CDR3 bases are TGTGCCAGCAGTTTACCGCGAGGAAGGGACAGGGGTCGTTTTGGCAAAAACATTCAGTACTTC. Its translation: CASSLPRGRDRGRFGKNIQYF.

The CDR3 DNA sequence: TGTGCCAGCAGCGATTCCAAAAGCGGGACACATGAAGCTTTCTTT. Protein: CASSDSKSGTHEAFF. The rearrangement links TRBV7-3 to TRBJ1-1; D perhaps matches TRBD1 (6 bases). Germline lookup yields CDR1 SGHTA and CDR2 FQGTGA. The V end was cut by 5 bases, the J end by 7 bases, with 20 bases between. The CDR3 totals 15 residues.

V is TRBV19 and J is TRBJ2-7; no reliable D call. The germline V and J ends were trimmed by 2 bases and 3 bases, with 5 bases remaining between them. The CDR3 length is 12 residues. Looked up from germline, CDR1 is LNHDA and CDR2 is SQIVND (reference sequence). The CDR3 coding sequence is TGTGCCAGTAGTATACAAGGCTACGAGCAGTACTTC. Translating gives CASSIQGYEQYF.

The J gene is TRBJ2-6, the V gene TRBV18; D call uncertain. V lost 2 bases and J 0 bases, leaving 11 bases between the germline ends. The length of the CDR3 is 17 residues. In germline, CDR1 is KGHSH, CDR2 LQKENI. CDR3 region: CASSPTPFNSGANVLTF. CDR3 DNA sequence: TGTGCCAGCTCACCAACCCCTTTTAACTCTGGGGCCAACGTCCTGACTTTC.

In its sample, this clone ranks as medium-sized. The chain recombines TRBV7-8 with TRBJ2-7; 7 bases align to TRBD1. V gave up 2 bases and J gave up 2 bases; unmatched junction bases: 6. The germline gives CDR1 SGHVS, CDR2 FQNEAQ. The CDR3 runs 15 residues. This CDR3 reads CASSLPGTETYEQYF. As DNA, the CDR3 is TGTGCCAGCAGCTTACCCGGGACAGAGACCTACGAGCAGTACTTC.

This rearrangement joins TRBV7-7 to TRBJ2-1, with 9 positions matching TRBD2. CDR1 is SSHAT, CDR2 FNYEAQ, per germline (reference sequence). The J segment lost 8 bases and the V segment lost 1 base, leaving 0 bases of the junction unmatched. The CDR3 spans 13 residues. The CDR3 spells CASSLGGGDEQFF. CDR3 coding DNA: TGTGCCAGCAGCTTAGGCGGGGGGGATGAGCAGTTCTTC.

V and J are TRBV19 and TRBJ2-1; D gene uncertain. Trimming stripped 0 bases from V and 0 bases from J, with 9 bases between. Germline V CDR1 and CDR2: LNHDA, SQIVND (reference sequence). The CDR3 extends over 16 amino acids. The CDR3 sequence is CASSIELRNSYNEQFF. CDR3 in DNA: TGTGCCAGTAGTATAGAACTCCGTAACTCCTACAATGAGCAGTTCTTC. Drawing the rest from reference TRBV19 and TRBJ2-1, the complete variable domain is DGGITQSPKYLFRKEGQNVTLSCEQNLNHDAMYWYRQDPGQGLRLIYYSQIVNDFQKGDIAEGYSVSREKKESFPLTVTSAQKNPTAFYLCASSIELRNSYNEQFFGPGTRLTVL.

This chain connects TRBV2 to TRBJ1-1, with D perhaps matching TRBD1 (5 bases). This CDR3 region has 12 residues. Deletions cut 8 bases from V and 4 bases from J, with 11 bases between. Germline CDR1 reads SNHLY; CDR2 reads FYNNEI. CDR3 protein: CASVYGGTEAFF. CDR3 DNA sequence: TGTGCCAGCGTCTATGGGGGCACTGAAGCTTTCTTT.

The gene calls are TRBV6-7 and TRBJ2-7; no clear D. TRBV6-7 is noted as an ORF with a role that remains uncertain. CDR3 length: 13 amino acids. Trimming took 3 bases from V and 5 from J, leaving 11 bases between them. CDR3 region: CASSYDGRNEQYF. The CDR3 coding sequence is TGTGCCAGCAGTTATGATGGACGTAACGAGCAGTACTTC.

This clone has a count of ten or more. The chain is built from TRBV19 and TRBJ2-2, with D unclear. This CDR3 region has 15 residues. The ends were cut back, 5 bases at V and 3 bases at J, with 13 bases in the middle. CDR1 and CDR2 from the germline V gene are LNHDA and SQIVND (reference sequence). The CDR3 reads CASSRVFSDTGELFF. CDR3 in DNA: TGTGCCAGTAGTCGGGTGTTCTCCGACACCGGGGAGCTGTTTTTT.

The chain recombines TRBV20-1 with TRBJ1-1; D gene uncertain. The germline CDR1 and CDR2 sequences are DFQATT and SNEGSKA (reference sequence). V lost 5 bases to trimming and J lost 5 bases, with 9 bases between them. This CDR3 is 11 amino acids long. CDR3 region: CSASLRTEAFF. The DNA for the CDR3 is TGCAGTGCTTCCCTGAGGACTGAAGCTTTCTTT.

The chain carries TRBV19 and TRBJ2-7; D is perhaps TRBD2 (5 bases). The CDR3 consists of 14 residues. V was cut by 4 bases and J by 5 bases, with 15 bases left in between. CDR1 and CDR2 from the germline V gene are LNHDA and SQIVND (reference sequence). The CDR3 is CASSKDLSPNEQYF. CDR3 bases: TGTGCCAGTAGTAAGGACTTATCGCCTAACGAGCAGTACTTC.

The chain uses TRBV5-1 and TRBJ2-4; 7 bases line up with TRBD2. Germline V CDR1 and CDR2: SGHRS, YFSETQ. The trim removed 6 bases at V and 3 bases at J, leaving 9 bases unmatched. The CDR3 consists of 15 residues. CDR3 amino acids: CASNLGGGGKNIQYF. The CDR3 DNA sequence: TGCGCCAGCAACTTAGGCGGGGGAGGCAAAAACATTCAGTACTTC.

CDR3 DNA sequence: TGTGCCAGCAGTTTACCTGGATGGGACCGGGGGCCCCAGCATTTT. This sequence encodes CASSLPGWDRGPQHF. This sequence joins TRBV28 and TRBJ1-5, with D perhaps TRBD1 (5 bases). The CDR3 runs 15 residues. The germline gives CDR1 MDHEN, CDR2 SYDVKM. V gave up 2 bases and J gave up 9 bases, with 17 bases separating them.

This chain uses TRBV10-2 with TRBJ2-7, with no clear D. Trimming removed 8 bases at V and 7 bases at J, with 18 bases between. Germline CDR1 and CDR2: WSHSY and SAAADI. CDR3 length equals 13 residues. The CDR3 region is CASPCDWVREQYF. As DNA, the CDR3 is TGCGCCAGCCCGTGCGACTGGGTGCGGGAGCAGTACTTC.

This clone was recorded a few times. A much larger clone is a single base away; this may be a read error. Within the sample, other DNA sequences also encode this same CDR3. V and J are TRBV7-9 and TRBJ2-7; TRBD1 aligns across 7 bases. Germline V gives CDR1 SEHNR, CDR2 FQNEAQ (reference sequence). The CDR3 is 14 amino acids. The V segment lost 2 bases and the J segment 0 bases; nucleotides outside the gene matches: 1. CDR3 amino acids: CASSLQGDSYEQYF. In DNA form, the CDR3 reads TGTGCCAGCAGCTTACAGGGGGACTCCTACGAGCAGTACTTC. Combining the CDR3 with reference TRBV7-9 and TRBJ2-7 gives the whole variable domain DTGVSQNPRHKITKRGQNVTFRCDPISEHNRLYWYRQTLGQGPEFLTYFQNEAQLEKSRLLSDRFSAERPKGSFSTLEIQRTEQGDSAMYLCASSLQGDSYEQYFGPGTRLTVT.

This chain links TRBV29-1 with TRBJ2-7; TRBD1 matches at 9 bases. Trimming cost V 6 bases and J 2 bases; bases outside gene matches: 2. The CDR3 length is 12 residues. Germline loops: CDR1 SQVTM, CDR2 ANQGSEA. The CDR3 protein is CSVGQGTYEQYF. CDR3 DNA: TGCAGCGTCGGACAGGGGACCTACGAGCAGTACTTC.

This chain uses TRBV6-1 with TRBJ1-2, with 10 positions matching TRBD1. V shed 4 bases, J shed 6 bases, and the junction held 5 bases outside the gene matches. There are 14 residues in the CDR3. CDR1 and CDR2 from the germline V gene are MNHNS and SASEGT. The CDR3 nucleotides read TGTGCCAGCAGTGGGGACAGGGGAGTGGATGGCTACACCTTC. Translating gives CASSGDRGVDGYTF.

The rearrangement uses TRBV19 and TRBJ2-2, with D perhaps matching TRBD1 (6 bases). CDR3 length equals 14 residues. CDR1 is LNHDA, CDR2 SQIVND, per germline (reference sequence). The V end lost 4 bases, the J end lost 7 bases, and 13 bases lay between the germline ends. CDR3 protein: CASSTDRRSGELFF. The CDR3 nucleotides read TGTGCCAGTAGTACCGACAGGCGCAGCGGGGAGCTGTTTTTT.

This chain connects TRBV10-2 to TRBJ2-5; 10 positions match TRBD2. CDR1 is WSHSY and CDR2 is SAAADI in the germline V gene. The length of the CDR3 is 16 residues. The V gene end was trimmed by 4 bases and the J gene end by 2 bases; junction bases not matched to a gene: 7. CDR3 sequence reads: CASSGYSGRKQETQYF. CDR3 DNA sequence: TGCGCCAGCAGTGGATATAGCGGGAGGAAACAAGAGACCCAGTACTTC.

The chain has TRBV5-1 and TRBJ2-5; a weak D match, TRBD1 (6 bases). The CDR3 contains 15 residues. CDR1 is SGHRS and CDR2 is YFSETQ in the germline V gene. V lost 0 bases to trimming and J lost 2 bases, with 11 bases between them. The CDR3 sequence is CASSLGAGAQETQYF. CDR3 sequence (DNA): TGCGCCAGCAGCTTGGGGGCAGGGGCACAAGAGACCCAGTACTTC.

The chain carries TRBV7-9 and TRBJ1-4, with D unclear. The CDR3 sequence is 18 residues long. Germline V gene sequence: CDR1 SEHNR, CDR2 FQNEAQ (reference sequence). Trimming took 1 base from V and 5 from J, leaving 20 bases between them. CDR3 bases: TGTGCCAGCAGCTTAGGGGAAACTAGAGACCAGAGGAATGAAAAACTGTTTTTT. It encodes CASSLGETRDQRNEKLFF.

V and J are TRBV4-1 and TRBJ2-1, with 10 nucleotides matching TRBD2. V was clipped by 1 base and J by 4 bases; unmatched bases: 10. Looked up from germline, CDR1 is MGHRA and CDR2 is YSYEKL. The CDR3 extends over 18 amino acids. In DNA, the CDR3 is TGCGCCAGCAGCCAAGGGCTAGCGGGAGTTGGGGGATACAATGAGCAGTTCTTC. Its protein is CASSQGLAGVGGYNEQFF.

The chain is built from TRBV9 and TRBJ2-5; D is undetermined. The V and J ends lost 0 bases and 1 base respectively, with 10 bases between them. CDR3 size: 15 residues. Per germline, CDR1 SGDLS and CDR2 YYNGEE. CDR3 amino acids: CASSVAGQPQETQYF. In nucleotides, the CDR3 is TGTGCCAGCAGCGTAGCTGGCCAGCCCCAAGAGACCCAGTACTTC.

This chain uses TRBV7-9 with TRBJ2-1; perhaps TRBD1 as D (6 bases). Per the germline V gene, CDR1 is SEHNR and CDR2 is FQNEAQ (reference sequence). V was shortened by 1 base and J by 1 base, with 8 bases between the two germline ends. CDR3 size: 15 residues. DNA of the CDR3: TGTGCCAGCAGCTTAGTAGGGGGTTCCTACAATGAGCAGTTCTTC. As protein: CASSLVGGSYNEQFF.

This clone was counted a single time. The same CDR3 arises from other DNA sequences in this sample as well. The chain has TRBV30 and TRBJ1-2; the match to TRBD1 covers 8 bases. The V segment lost 3 bases and the J segment 2 bases; nucleotides outside the gene matches: 5. Germline CDR1 GTSNPN, CDR2 SVGIG (reference sequence). The CDR3 totals 14 residues. The CDR3 is CAWRIQGANYGYTF. The CDR3 DNA sequence: TGTGCCTGGAGGATCCAGGGGGCGAACTATGGCTACACCTTC.

This clone was observed a handful of times. V is TRBV4-2 and J is TRBJ1-1; TRBD1 matches at 7 bases. The germline gives CDR1 LGHNA, CDR2 YNFKEQ. This CDR3 comprises 14 residues. V gave up 1 base and J gave up 5 bases; unmatched junction bases: 4. The CDR3 sequence is CASSQATGETEAFF. CDR3 coding DNA: TGTGCCAGCAGCCAAGCCACAGGGGAGACTGAAGCTTTCTTT.